This T cell receptor (beta chain) was sequenced during a study of T cell responses to AZD1222 COVID-19 vaccine. Study at large: Second doses were pooled across both intervals (about 4 or about 12 weeks).

Libraries were prepared by immunoSEQ multiplex PCR; TCRdb keeps only in-frame clonotypes and omits some of them. The sample lists approximately 110,000 clones, about 90% occurring once. Study outcomes and limitations: Nearly half of spike-specific TCRs reportedly go after variant regions that carry no mutations. Donors skewed white British and female; clonal diversity was possibly underestimated.

The ends were cut back, 7 bases at V and 1 base at J, with 14 bases in the middle. Germline CDR1 reads LNHDA; CDR2 reads SQIVND (reference sequence). The CDR3 extends over 16 amino acids. Concerning this clone itself: What it binds is not known.

V is TRBV19 and J is TRBJ1-6; D is ambiguous. This clonotype originated in an adult in good health. The sequenced sample was peripheral blood, obtained on day 0 of AZD1222 vaccination. The CDR3, as DNA: TGTGCCAGTACCGAAAGAGGTTCTTCCTATAATTCACCCCTCCACTTT. It encodes CASTERGSSYNSPLHF.